The 29 T cell receptor beta chains below all came from one sample that was sequenced in a study of shared clonotypes between healthy human individuals. Positive CCR7 selection of CD45RO-negative cells yielded the naive CD8 cells, and terminally differentiated effector memory CD45RA+ cells were excluded. Some clones are missing from TCRdb's copy, which holds only in-frame ones; the method was immunoSEQ multiplex PCR. The sample holds some 800,000 clones, about 92% seen once. Sequenced sample: naive CD8+ T cells sorted from blood. The receptors stem from a man aged 25-45 years in good health.

The chain links TRBV4-1 to TRBJ2-7, with 11 bases aligning to TRBD1. This CDR3 is built from 14 residues. The ends lost 4 bases at V and 6 bases at J; junction bases unmatched: 5. Germline values: CDR1 MGHRA, CDR2 YSYEKL. This chain's CDR3 is CASSLDRGPLEQYF. CDR3 nucleotides: TGCGCCAGCAGCCTGGACAGGGGGCCTCTCGAGCAGTACTTC.

The chain recombines TRBV5-6 with TRBJ1-5, with no clear D. The CDR3 loop spans 14 amino acids. V was cut by 6 bases and J by 0 bases, with 10 bases left in between. Germline V CDR1 and CDR2: SGHDT, YYEEEE. The CDR3 DNA sequence: TGTGCCAGCACCTCGGGGATTAGCAATCAGCCCCAGCATTTT. It yields the protein CASTSGISNQPQHF.

The chain carries TRBV7-9 and TRBJ2-5; D might be TRBD1 (6 bases). Trimming took 1 base from V and 4 from J, leaving 10 bases between them. Germline V gives CDR1 SEHNR, CDR2 FQNEAQ (reference sequence). The CDR3 sequence is 14 residues long. CDR3 in amino acids: CASSLDRVGETQYF. DNA for the CDR3: TGTGCCAGCAGCTTAGACAGGGTGGGAGAGACCCAGTACTTC.

The gene calls are TRBV2 and TRBJ1-1; 7 bases map to TRBD1. CDR1 SNHLY and CDR2 FYNNEI come from the germline V gene. With V trimmed by 4 bases and J by 1 base, 3 bases remained unmatched. CDR3 length: 14 amino acids. DNA for the CDR3: TGTGCCAGCAGTGCGAAGGGGGCGAACACTGAAGCTTTCTTT. Its protein product is CASSAKGANTEAFF.

A word on this clone: The same CDR3 arises from other DNA sequences in this sample as well. The CDR3 DNA is TGTGCCAGCAGCGGACTAGCGGGGGACAATGAGCAGTTCTTC. It codes for CASSGLAGDNEQFF. The genes are TRBV27 and TRBJ2-1; TRBD2 matches 13 bases. The junction had 1 base not matched to a gene; V was cut back by 6 bases and J by 5 bases. CDR3 size: 14 residues. Germline lookup yields CDR1 MNHEY and CDR2 SMNVEV (reference sequence).

V gene TRBV27 combines with J gene TRBJ1-5; D may be TRBD1 (5 bases). The V and J ends lost 4 bases and 5 bases respectively, with 6 bases between them. The length of the CDR3 is 12 residues. Germline V gene lookup returns CDR1 MNHEY and CDR2 SMNVEV (reference sequence). CDR3 amino acids: CASSSGHQPQHF. The CDR3 nucleotides read TGTGCCAGCAGTTCGGGACATCAGCCCCAGCATTTT.

The V call is TRBV14, the J call TRBJ1-1; no firm D call. Germline lookup yields CDR1 SGHDN and CDR2 FVKESK. V gave up 0 bases and J gave up 5 bases, with 13 bases separating them. The CDR3 length is 15 residues. The CDR3 DNA reads as TGTGCCAGCAGCCAAGAGTGGGGAGGGAGGACTGAAGCTTTCTTT. Its translation: CASSQEWGGRTEAFF.

This chain uses TRBV2 with TRBJ2-7; a weak D match, TRBD1 (6 bases). V lost 7 bases to trimming and J lost 4 bases, with 11 bases between them. CDR3 length: 12 residues. Germline V gives CDR1 SNHLY, CDR2 FYNNEI. In nucleotides, the CDR3 is TGTGCCAGCACCCGGGACACATACGAGCAGTACTTC. Protein sequence: CASTRDTYEQYF.

V is TRBV25-1 and J is TRBJ2-3; no clear D. Per the germline V gene, CDR1 is MGHDK and CDR2 is SYGVNS. This CDR3 has 12 residues. Trimming pared 4 bases from V and 2 bases from J, leaving 4 bases between. The CDR3 DNA sequence: TGTGCCAGCAGTGGGGCCACAGATACGCAGTATTTT. It codes for CASSGATDTQYF.

This chain connects TRBV6-1 to TRBJ2-7; 9 bases are shared with TRBD1. The germline V gene has CDR1 MNHNS and CDR2 SASEGT. Germline trimming cut 4 bases from V and 7 bases from J; bases unmatched to any gene: 8. The CDR3 loop spans 14 amino acids. The CDR3 region is CASSGWDRVGEQYF. The DNA of the CDR3 is TGTGCCAGCAGTGGTTGGGACAGGGTGGGAGAGCAGTACTTC.

V is TRBV27 and J is TRBJ2-7; maybe TRBD1 (5 bases). CDR3 length: 13 amino acids. V lost 3 bases, J lost 0 bases, and 6 bases lay in between. Germline values: CDR1 MNHEY, CDR2 SMNVEV (reference sequence). CDR3 residues: CASSLDTSYEQYF. Written as DNA, the CDR3 is TGTGCCAGCAGTTTGGACACCTCCTACGAGCAGTACTTC.

This chain uses TRBV11-3 with TRBJ2-1; perhaps TRBD2 as D (6 bases). The CDR3 contains 14 residues. Trimming removed 4 bases from V and 8 bases from J, with 15 bases in between. CDR1 and CDR2 from the germline V gene are SGHNT and YENEEA. In DNA, the CDR3 is TGTGCCAGCAGCTCATCCGGGCGGGGCGATGAGCAGTTCTTC. Protein product: CASSSSGRGDEQFF.

This chain connects TRBV7-2 to TRBJ2-7; D is ambiguous. V lost 8 bases to trimming and J lost 7 bases, with 12 bases between them. The CDR3 contains 11 residues. Germline V CDR1 and CDR2: SGHTA, FQGNSA. The CDR3, as DNA: TGTGCCAGCGGAGTCTCTAAAGAGCAGTACTTC. It yields the protein CASGVSKEQYF. Variable domain in full (rest from reference TRBV7-2 and TRBJ2-7): GAGVSQSPSNKVTEKGKDVELRCDPISGHTALYWYRQSLGQGLEFLIYFQGNSAPDKSGLPSDRFSAERTGGSVSTLTIQRTQQEDSAVYLCASGVSKEQYFGPGTRLTVT.

Written as DNA, the CDR3 is TGTGCCAGCAGTTTCCCTGCCAATGAGCAGTTCTTC. Amino acid sequence: CASSFPANEQFF. This chain joins TRBV28 and TRBJ2-1; D not certain. Germline V gene sequence: CDR1 MDHEN, CDR2 SYDVKM. CDR3 length: 12 residues. V was pared by 3 bases and J by 6 bases, with 6 bases between.

The chain recombines TRBV27 with TRBJ2-3; TRBD1 might be the D (6 bases). This CDR3 has 13 residues. Trimming left V 3 bases short and J 3 bases short, with 7 bases between. CDR1 and CDR2 (germline): MNHEY, SMNVEV (reference sequence). CDR3 loop: CASSFRGTDTQYF. CDR3 sequence (DNA): TGTGCCAGCAGTTTTAGGGGGACAGATACGCAGTATTTT.

V is TRBV7-2 and J is TRBJ1-3; D may be TRBD1 (6 bases). This CDR3 is 16 amino acids long. The V end was cut by 5 bases, the J end by 0 bases, with 14 bases between. CDR1 is SGHTA and CDR2 is FQGNSA in the germline V gene. CDR3 sequence reads: CASSTWPRGSGNTIYF. The DNA for the CDR3 is TGTGCCAGCAGCACTTGGCCCAGGGGCTCTGGAAACACCATATATTTT.

DNA for the CDR3: TGTGCCAGCAGCGAAAGCGGGAACTCCTACGAGCAGTACTTC. It specifies CASSESGNSYEQYF. The rearrangement joins TRBV9 to TRBJ2-7; 7 bases map to TRBD2. V shed 3 bases, J shed 0 bases, and the junction held 3 bases outside the gene matches. The CDR3 length is 14 residues. Germline V gene data show CDR1 as SGDLS and CDR2 as YYNGEE. The whole variable domain, remainder taken from reference TRBV9 and TRBJ2-7, is DSGVTQTPKHLITATGQRVTLRCSPRSGDLSVYWYQQSLDQGLQFLIQYYNGEERAKGNILERFSAQQFPDLHSELNLSSLELGDSALYFCASSESGNSYEQYFGPGTRLTVT.

The rearrangement uses TRBV7-8 and TRBJ2-7, with 10 positions matching TRBD1. The V and J ends lost 5 bases and 3 bases, in that order; junction bases with no gene match: 7. CDR1 and CDR2 (germline): SGHVS, FQNEAQ. CDR3 length equals 15 residues. This chain's CDR3 is CASSPPGTGDYEQYF. CDR3 bases: TGTGCCAGCAGCCCCCCCGGGACAGGGGACTACGAGCAGTACTTC.

The chain carries TRBV28 and TRBJ2-3; D is possibly TRBD2 (5 bases). Germline V gene data show CDR1 as MDHEN and CDR2 as SYDVKM. The germline V and J ends were trimmed by 5 bases and 2 bases, with 23 bases remaining between them. The CDR3 is 18 amino acids. In DNA form, the CDR3 reads TGTGCCAGCAGTCCACCCGGAGGACCCGGCGGAACCACAGATACGCAGTATTTT. Amino acid sequence: CASSPPGGPGGTTDTQYF.

This clone was recorded once. The chain couples TRBV18 to TRBJ1-1, with TRBD1 as a possible D gene (6 bases). Per germline, CDR1 KGHSH and CDR2 LQKENI. V gave up 2 bases and J gave up 1 base, with 14 bases separating them. The CDR3 spans 16 residues. The CDR3 DNA reads as TGTGCCAGCTCACCAGGCACAGGGTATTGGAACACTGAAGCTTTCTTT. Amino acid sequence: CASSPGTGYWNTEAFF.

J is TRBJ1-1 and V is TRBV28, with 9 bases fitting TRBD1. CDR3 length: 16 amino acids. Looked up from germline, CDR1 is MDHEN and CDR2 is SYDVKM. The trim removed 5 bases at V and 4 bases at J, leaving 11 bases unmatched. The CDR3, as DNA: TGTGCCAGCAGTACAAAGGACAGGGGATGGAGCACTGAAGCTTTCTTT. This gives the protein CASSTKDRGWSTEAFF.

This sequence joins TRBV21-1 and TRBJ2-7; TRBD2 is the table's D call and was not checked against the DNA. TRBV21-1 is an annotated pseudogene. This CDR3 is 16 amino acids long. Here the CDR3 DNA reads TGTGCCAGCAGCAAACAAGGTCCGGGAGGCGCCTACGAGCAGTACTTC. Translated: CASSKQGPGGAYEQYF.

V is TRBV7-3 and J is TRBJ2-5; D uncertain. The V gene's germline CDR1 is SGHTA and CDR2 FQGTGA. V was clipped by 2 bases and J by 6 bases, with 13 bases between them. The length of the CDR3 is 14 residues. The CDR3 loop is CASSLPDARQTQYF. The CDR3 region has the DNA TGTGCCAGCAGCTTACCCGATGCTCGGCAGACCCAGTACTTC.

This rearrangement joins TRBV9 to TRBJ2-7; 7 bases align to TRBD2. The CDR3 contains 15 residues. The germline gives CDR1 SGDLS, CDR2 YYNGEE. V was pared by 3 bases and J by 4 bases, with 10 bases of the junction left unmatched. This CDR3 is CASSEGNSGNYEQYF. CDR3 sequence (DNA): TGTGCCAGCAGCGAGGGGAACAGCGGGAATTACGAGCAGTACTTC.

The chain uses TRBV28 and TRBJ2-7; D might be TRBD1 (6 bases). Germline CDR1 is MDHEN and CDR2 is SYDVKM. V gave up 10 bases and J gave up 2 bases, with 18 bases separating them. The CDR3 is 14 amino acids. The CDR3 reads CATQKTGVTYEQYF. The CDR3 nucleotides are TGTGCCACACAAAAGACAGGTGTTACCTACGAGCAGTACTTC.

This clone occurred a few times. Other DNA sequences in the same sample also yield this CDR3. This rearrangement joins TRBV27 to TRBJ1-3; D ambiguous. With 2 bases removed from V and 0 bases from J, the gap between germline ends came to 5 bases. Germline V gene lookup returns CDR1 MNHEY and CDR2 SMNVEV (reference sequence). The CDR3 has 14 residues. The CDR3 DNA is TGTGCCAGCAGTTTAGGGGTCTCTGGAAACACCATATATTTT. Translation gives CASSLGVSGNTIYF.

The chain is built from TRBV5-1 and TRBJ2-1; 9 bases line up with TRBD2. CDR3 length: 16 residues. Germline values: CDR1 SGHRS, CDR2 YFSETQ. V gave up 1 base and J gave up 2 bases; unmatched junction bases: 4. CDR3 residues: CASSLYASGAYNEQFF. The CDR3 coding sequence is TGCGCCAGCAGCTTGTATGCTAGCGGGGCCTACAATGAGCAGTTCTTC.

The genes are TRBV28 and TRBJ1-1; 11 bases are a match to TRBD1. Trimming took 5 bases from V and 0 from J; bases not matched to a gene: 5. The length of the CDR3 is 16 residues. Germline V gives CDR1 MDHEN, CDR2 SYDVKM. In nucleotides, the CDR3 is TGTGCCAGCAGTAACCGGGACAGGGGGATGAACACTGAAGCTTTCTTT. Translating it yields CASSNRDRGMNTEAFF. Full variable domain (remainder filled in from reference TRBV28 and TRBJ1-1): DVKVTQSSRYLVKRTGEKVFLECVQDMDHENMFWYRQDPGLGLRLIYFSYDVKMKEKGDIPEGYSVSREKKERFSLILESASTNQTSMYLCASSNRDRGMNTEAFFGQGTRLTVV.

This sequence joins TRBV10-3 and TRBJ2-1, with 8 positions matching TRBD2. The CDR3 spans 16 residues. Trimming removed 3 bases from V and 9 bases from J; junction bases left unmatched: 13. The germline CDR1 and CDR2 sequences are ENHRY and SYGVKD. The CDR3 is CAISDPPGLDMGEQFF. The CDR3 bases are TGTGCCATCAGTGATCCTCCGGGACTAGACATGGGTGAGCAGTTCTTC.